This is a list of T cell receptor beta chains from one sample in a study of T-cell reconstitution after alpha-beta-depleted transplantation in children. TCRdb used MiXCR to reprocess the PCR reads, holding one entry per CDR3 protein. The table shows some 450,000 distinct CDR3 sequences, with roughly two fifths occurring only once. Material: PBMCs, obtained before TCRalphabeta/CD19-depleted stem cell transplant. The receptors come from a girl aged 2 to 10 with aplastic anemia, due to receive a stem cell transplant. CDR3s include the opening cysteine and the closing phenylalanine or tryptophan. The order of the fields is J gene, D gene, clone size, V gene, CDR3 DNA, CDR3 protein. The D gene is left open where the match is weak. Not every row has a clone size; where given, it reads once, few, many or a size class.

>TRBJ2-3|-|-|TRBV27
TGTGCCAGCAGTCCGCTCGGGATCCAGTTCACAGATACGCAGTATTTT
CASSPLGIQFTDTQYF
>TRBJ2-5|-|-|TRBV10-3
TGTGCCATCAGTGACCCGCAGGGCAGTGAGACCCAGTACTTC
CAISDPQGSETQYF
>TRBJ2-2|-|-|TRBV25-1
TGTGCCAGCAGTGAATTAGGCAGGGATTCAAGGAACACCGGGGAGCTGTTTTTT
CASSELGRDSRNTGELFF
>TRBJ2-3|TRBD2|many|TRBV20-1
TGCAGTGCTAGACCCGCCGGGGAGGGCCCGACAGATACGCAGTATTTT
CSARPAGEGPTDTQYF
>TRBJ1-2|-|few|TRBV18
TGTGCCAGCTCACCAGCGAGGGACCACTATGGCTACACCTTC
CASSPARDHYGYTF
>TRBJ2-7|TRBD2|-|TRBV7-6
TGTGCCAGCAGCTTAGGGGCGGGAGAGTTGTACGAGCAGTACTTC
CASSLGAGELYEQYF
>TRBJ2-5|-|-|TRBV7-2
TGTGCCAGCAGCCGCCCCCCTCAGGGGAGGGAGGAGACCCAGTACTTC
CASSRPPQGREETQYF
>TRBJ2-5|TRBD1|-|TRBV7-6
TGTGCCAGCAGCCCCTCCTGGACAGGGAGGGAGACCCAGTACTTC
CASSPSWTGRETQYF
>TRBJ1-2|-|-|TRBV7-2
TGTGCCAGCAGCTTAGACAGGGCGGTGTATGGCTACACCTTC
CASSLDRAVYGYTF
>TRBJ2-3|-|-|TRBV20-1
TGCGGGCTTGGTGGAGGGCCAGATACGCAGTATTTT
CGLGGGPDTQYF
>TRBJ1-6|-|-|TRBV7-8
TGTGCCAGCAGCTTAGTACAGCCCTGTAGGGCACCCCTCCACTTT
CASSLVQPCRAPLHF
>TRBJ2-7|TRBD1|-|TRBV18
TGTGCCAGCTCACACGTTCCGGGACAGGGGAAGCACGAGCAGTACTTC
CASSHVPGQGKHEQYF
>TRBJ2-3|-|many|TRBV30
TGTGCCTGGAGTCGTTTGGGGAGCACAGATACGCAGTATTTT
CAWSRLGSTDTQYF
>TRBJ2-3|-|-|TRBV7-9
TGTGCCAGCAGCTGGGGGGCGGCCGAGACAGATACGCAGTATTTT
CASSWGAAETDTQYF
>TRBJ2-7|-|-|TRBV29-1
TGCAGCGTTAGGGGGACCTACGAGCAGTACTTC
CSVRGTYEQYF
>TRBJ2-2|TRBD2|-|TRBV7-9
TGTGCCAGCAGCCGAAGCGGGGGCGACGGGGAGCTGTTTTTT
CASSRSGGDGELFF
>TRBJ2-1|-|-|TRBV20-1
TGCAGTGCTAGAGTGAACGATGTCTACAATGAGCAGTTCTTC
CSARVNDVYNEQFF
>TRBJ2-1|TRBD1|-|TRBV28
TGTGCCAGCAGCCCGATTCGACAGGGGGCAAACAATGAGCAGTTCTTC
CASSPIRQGANNEQFF
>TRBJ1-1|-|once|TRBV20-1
TGCAGTGCTAGAGACTCACAGGGGAACACTGAAGCTTTCTTT
CSARDSQGNTEAFF
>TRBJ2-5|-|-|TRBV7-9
TGTGCCAGCAGACCGGACCTCCGGGGGGCATCTGAGACCCAGTACTTC
CASRPDLRGASETQYF
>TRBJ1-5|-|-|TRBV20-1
TGCAGTGCTATACAGGGTCGAGGCAATCAGCCCCAGCATTTT
CSAIQGRGNQPQHF
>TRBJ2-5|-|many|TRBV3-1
TGTGCCAGCAGCCAAGAGACGCCTCCTGGAGGGACCCAGTACTTC
CASSQETPPGGTQYF
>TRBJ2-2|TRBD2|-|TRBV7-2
TGTGCCAGCAGCCGACGAAGGGGACTAGCGGGTGGTGGGGAGCTGTTTTTT
CASSRRRGLAGGGELFF
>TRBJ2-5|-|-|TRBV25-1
TGTGCCAGCACTGAAGGGGGTCCGCACGAGACCCAGTACTTC
CASTEGGPHETQYF
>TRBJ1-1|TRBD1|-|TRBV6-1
TGTGCCAGCAAGGTAGGGGGCAATACTGAAGCTTTCTTT
CASKVGGNTEAFF
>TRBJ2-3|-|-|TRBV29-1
TGCAGCGTTCAACTGGTACTCACAGATACGCAGTATTTT
CSVQLVLTDTQYF
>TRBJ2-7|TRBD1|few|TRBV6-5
TGTGCCAGCAGTTACTCGACCGGGACAGGGGGCTACGAGCAGTACTTC
CASSYSTGTGGYEQYF
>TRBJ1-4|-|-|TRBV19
TGTGCCAGTAGTATCTGGCAGGGAAATGAAAAACTGTTTTTT
CASSIWQGNEKLFF
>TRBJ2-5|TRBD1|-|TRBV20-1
TGCAGTGCTGGTAGGGACAGATGGGAGACCCAGTACTTC
CSAGRDRWETQYF
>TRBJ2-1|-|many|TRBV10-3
TGTGCCATCAGTGAGAATCCGGGGGCCGGCGGTCGCTCCTACAATGAGCAGTTCTTC
CAISENPGAGGRSYNEQFF
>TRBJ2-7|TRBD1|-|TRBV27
TGTGCCAGCAGTGGAGGACAGGGGTCGAGCGAGCAGTACTTC
CASSGGQGSSEQYF
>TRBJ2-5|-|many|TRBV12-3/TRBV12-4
TGTGCCAGCAGTTTTTTGGGCGAGACCCAGTACTTC
CASSFLGETQYF
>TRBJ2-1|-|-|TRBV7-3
TGTGCCAGCAGCTTAGCCGAGGGCCCATACAATGAGCAGTTCTTC
CASSLAEGPYNEQFF
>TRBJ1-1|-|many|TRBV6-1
TGTGCCAGCAGTGAGTGGGGGGCCAACACTGAAGCTTTCTTT
CASSEWGANTEAFF
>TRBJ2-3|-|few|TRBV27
TGTGCCAGCAGCCGGTACGGCACAGATACGCAGTATTTT
CASSRYGTDTQYF
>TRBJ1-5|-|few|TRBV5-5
TGTGCCAGCAGCTTGGGTCGGGGCCGCAATCAGCCCCAGCATTTT
CASSLGRGRNQPQHF
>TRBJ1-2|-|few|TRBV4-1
TGCGCCAGCAGCCAACTACCCACCGACTATGGCTACACCTTC
CASSQLPTDYGYTF
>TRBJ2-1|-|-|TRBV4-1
TGCGCCAGCAGCCAAGTCAAAGATGAGCAGTTCTTC
CASSQVKDEQFF
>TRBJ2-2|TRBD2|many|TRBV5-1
TGCGCCAGCAGCTTGTCATTAGGAGATGGGGGGACTAGCGGGACGAACACCGGGGAGCTGTTTTTT
CASSLSLGDGGTSGTNTGELFF
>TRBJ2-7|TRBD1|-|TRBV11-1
TGTGCCAGCAGCCCACGACAGGGGCCAGCCTACGAGCAGTACTTC
CASSPRQGPAYEQYF
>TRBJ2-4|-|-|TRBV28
TGTGCCAGCAGGGGGTGGGAGTCAGGGGAAAACATTCAGTACTTC
CASRGWESGENIQYF